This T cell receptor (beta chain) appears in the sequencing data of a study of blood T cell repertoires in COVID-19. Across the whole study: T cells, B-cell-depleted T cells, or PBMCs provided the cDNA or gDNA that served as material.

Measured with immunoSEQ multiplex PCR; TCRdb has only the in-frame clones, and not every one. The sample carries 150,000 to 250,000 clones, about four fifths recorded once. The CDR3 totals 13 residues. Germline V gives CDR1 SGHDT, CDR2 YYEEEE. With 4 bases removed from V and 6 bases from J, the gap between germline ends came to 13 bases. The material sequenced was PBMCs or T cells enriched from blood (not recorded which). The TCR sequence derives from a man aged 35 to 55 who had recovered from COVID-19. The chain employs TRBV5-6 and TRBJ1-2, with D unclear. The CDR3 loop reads CASSPGSGDGYTF. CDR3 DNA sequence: TGTGCCAGCAGCCCGGGGAGTGGGGATGGCTACACCTTC.